A selection of T cell receptor beta chains follows, all from one sample in a study of blood T cell repertoires in COVID-19. Clones were read by immunoSEQ multiplex PCR, and TCRdb kept only the in-frame ones, dropping some. Among roughly 60,000 clones, 72% were seen once, and the ten largest hold around 4.4%. Specimen: peripheral blood. All receptors come from an older woman with COVID-19, enrolled during active disease. The CDR3 runs from the conserved cysteine through the conserved F or W. The order of the fields is CDR3 protein, CDR3 DNA, D gene, CDR3 length, clone size, V gene, J gene. D genes are given only for firm matches. Clone size is shown for a subset of rows, as once, few, many or a class of expanded clone.

CDR3: CASSTDRGHNSPLHF
DNA: TGTGCCAGCAGCACGGACAGGGGGCATAATTCACCCCTCCACTTT
D: TRBD1
length: 15
size: .
V: TRBV5-4
J: TRBJ1-6

CDR3: CASSSQSWQGEQYF
DNA: TGTGCCAGCAGCTCGCAGTCATGGCAGGGGGAGCAGTACTTC
D: .
length: 14
size: .
V: TRBV11-2
J: TRBJ2-7

CDR3: CASSSTTGMTEAFF
DNA: TGCGCCAGCAGCTCGACAACAGGGATGACTGAAGCTTTCTTT
D: .
length: 14
size: few
V: TRBV5-1
J: TRBJ1-1

CDR3: CASSPDGWAVRGTQYF
DNA: TGTGCCAGCAGCCCTGACGGATGGGCCGTACGGGGGACCCAGTACTTC
D: .
length: 16
size: .
V: TRBV5-4
J: TRBJ2-5

CDR3: CASSQAGLRQYF
DNA: TGTGCCAGCAGCCAAGCAGGGCTAAGGCAGTACTTC
D: .
length: 12
size: .
V: TRBV14
J: TRBJ2-7

CDR3: CASSFRDRGSQGLFF
DNA: TGTGCCAGCAGTTTTAGGGACAGGGGATCCCAAGGACTGTTTTTT
D: TRBD1
length: 15
size: once
V: TRBV28
J: TRBJ1-4

CDR3: CASSLGTGGADGYTF
DNA: TGTGCCAGCAGTTTAGGTACAGGGGGCGCGGATGGCTACACCTTC
D: TRBD1
length: 15
size: .
V: TRBV28
J: TRBJ1-2

CDR3: CASSQNGLAAGELFF
DNA: TGCGCCAGCAGCCAGAACGGACTAGCGGCCGGGGAGCTGTTTTTT
D: TRBD2
length: 15
size: .
V: TRBV4-3
J: TRBJ2-2

CDR3: CASSEGWGSGGYTDTQYF
DNA: TGTGCCAGCAGTGAAGGGTGGGGTAGCGGGGGATACACAGATACGCAGTATTTT
D: TRBD2
length: 18
size: .
V: TRBV6-1
J: TRBJ2-3

CDR3: CASSGQGNQPQHF
DNA: TGCGCCAGCAGTGGACAGGGCAATCAGCCCCAGCATTTT
D: .
length: 13
size: .
V: TRBV10-2
J: TRBJ1-5

CDR3: CATRRGDRGIGDTEAFF
DNA: TGTGCCACCAGAAGGGGGGACAGGGGGATCGGGGACACTGAAGCTTTCTTT
D: TRBD1
length: 17
size: .
V: TRBV10-3
J: TRBJ1-1

CDR3: CASSLGGRSKNIQYF
DNA: TGTGCCAGCAGCCTAGGGGGCAGGAGCAAAAACATTCAGTACTTC
D: TRBD1
length: 15
size: once
V: TRBV7-9
J: TRBJ2-4

CDR3: CSGLLGGETQYF
DNA: TGCAGCGGTCTACTAGGAGGAGAGACCCAGTACTTC
D: .
length: 12
size: few
V: TRBV29-1
J: TRBJ2-5

CDR3: CASSREATSYNEQFF
DNA: TGTGCCAGTAGCCGTGAGGCCACCTCCTACAATGAGCAGTTCTTC
D: .
length: 15
size: .
V: TRBV19
J: TRBJ2-1

CDR3: CASSPASGGDLRETQYF
DNA: TGTGCCAGCAGTCCCGCTAGCGGGGGGGACCTCAGGGAGACCCAGTACTTC
D: TRBD2
length: 17
size: .
V: TRBV28
J: TRBJ2-5

CDR3: CASSQGTGNQPQHF
DNA: TGTGCCAGCAGCCAAGGGACAGGCAATCAGCCCCAGCATTTT
D: TRBD1
length: 14
size: few
V: TRBV7-9
J: TRBJ1-5

CDR3: CASRLEEETQYF
DNA: TGTGCCAGCCGCTTGGAGGAAGAGACCCAGTACTTC
D: .
length: 12
size: .
V: TRBV2
J: TRBJ2-5

CDR3: CASSIWNRVSGYTF
DNA: TGTGCCAGTAGTATTTGGAACAGGGTGTCGGGCTACACCTTC
D: .
length: 14
size: .
V: TRBV19
J: TRBJ1-2

CDR3: CASRQNTYEQYF
DNA: TGTGCCAGCAGACAGAACACCTACGAGCAGTACTTC
D: .
length: 12
size: .
V: TRBV25-1
J: TRBJ2-7

CDR3: CATRGRGTDTQYF
DNA: TGTGCCACCAGGGGCCGGGGAACAGATACGCAGTATTTT
D: .
length: 13
size: few
V: TRBV24-1
J: TRBJ2-3

CDR3: CASSRGQSNTEAFF
DNA: TGTGCCAGCAGCCGCGGACAGTCTAACACTGAAGCTTTCTTT
D: .
length: 14
size: few
V: TRBV3-1/TRBV3-2
J: TRBJ1-1

CDR3: CASSASPQTQGAGANVLTF
DNA: TGTGCCAGCAGCGCCAGTCCTCAAACACAGGGGGCTGGGGCCAACGTCCTGACTTTC
D: TRBD1
length: 19
size: .
V: TRBV9
J: TRBJ2-6

CDR3: CASSFRVAEGEQFF
DNA: TGTGCCAGCAGCTTTCGGGTGGCCGAGGGTGAGCAGTTCTTC
D: .
length: 14
size: .
V: TRBV7-3
J: TRBJ2-1

CDR3: CASSISGGKQETQYF
DNA: TGCGCCAGCAGCATAAGCGGGGGGAAACAAGAGACCCAGTACTTC
D: TRBD2
length: 15
size: once
V: TRBV5-1
J: TRBJ2-5

CDR3: CSASRGQETQYF
DNA: TGCAGTGCTAGTAGGGGGCAAGAGACCCAGTACTTC
D: .
length: 12
size: .
V: TRBV20-1
J: TRBJ2-5

CDR3: CASSLGASGSTGELFF
DNA: TGTGCTAGCAGCTTAGGGGCTAGCGGGAGCACCGGGGAGCTGTTTTTT
D: TRBD2
length: 16
size: .
V: TRBV7-7
J: TRBJ2-2

CDR3: CASSSGLPTNEQFF
DNA: TGTGCCAGCAGTTCGGGACTCCCAACCAATGAGCAGTTCTTC
D: .
length: 14
size: .
V: TRBV7-9
J: TRBJ2-1

CDR3: CASSDGTEFNSPLHF
DNA: TGTGCCAGCAGCGATGGGACAGAGTTTAATTCACCCCTCCACTTT
D: TRBD1
length: 15
size: few
V: TRBV9
J: TRBJ1-6

CDR3: CASSSRQGGGELFF
DNA: TGTGCCAGCAGCTCACGACAGGGTGGCGGGGAGCTGTTTTTT
D: TRBD1
length: 14
size: .
V: TRBV7-9
J: TRBJ2-2

CDR3: CASSQSARDSMNIQYF
DNA: TGTGCCAGCAGCCAAAGCGCTCGGGACAGTATGAACATTCAGTACTTC
D: TRBD1
length: 16
size: .
V: TRBV4-2
J: TRBJ2-4

CDR3: CASSGQGIPGANVLTF
DNA: TGTGCCAGTAGTGGACAGGGTATCCCTGGGGCCAACGTCCTGACTTTC
D: TRBD1
length: 16
size: .
V: TRBV19
J: TRBJ2-6

CDR3: CATSPARYTQYF
DNA: TGTGCCACTTCCCCCGCCAGGTATACGCAGTATTTT
D: .
length: 12
size: .
V: TRBV19
J: TRBJ2-3

CDR3: CASSLTGLAIGTQYF
DNA: TGCGCCAGCAGCCTTACGGGACTAGCGATCGGTACGCAGTATTTT
D: TRBD2
length: 15
size: .
V: TRBV4-1
J: TRBJ2-3

CDR3: CASSLDRANYGYTF
DNA: TGCGCCAGCAGCCTCGACAGGGCCAACTATGGCTACACCTTC
D: TRBD1
length: 14
size: .
V: TRBV4-1
J: TRBJ1-2

CDR3: CASSEPGFKETQYF
DNA: TGTGCCAGCAGTGAACCCGGGTTTAAAGAGACCCAGTACTTC
D: .
length: 14
size: .
V: TRBV25-1
J: TRBJ2-5

CDR3: CASSDRDNYGYTF
DNA: TGTGCCAGCAGCGACAGGGATAACTATGGCTACACCTTC
D: TRBD1
length: 13
size: .
V: TRBV6-2/TRBV6-3
J: TRBJ1-2

CDR3: CATSGTGGLNEQFF
DNA: TGTGCCACCAGTGGGACAGGGGGCTTGAATGAGCAGTTCTTC
D: TRBD1
length: 14
size: .
V: TRBV24-1
J: TRBJ2-1

CDR3: CASSLEEYNEQFF
DNA: TGTGCCAGCAGCTTAGAAGAGTACAATGAGCAGTTCTTC
D: .
length: 13
size: .
V: TRBV11-3
J: TRBJ2-1

CDR3: CASSLRRGSNQPQHF
DNA: TGTGCCAGCAGCTTGAGAAGGGGAAGCAATCAGCCCCAGCATTTT
D: .
length: 15
size: few
V: TRBV13
J: TRBJ1-5